This TCR beta chain was found in a study of cytomegalovirus exposure and HLA in healthy donors. Study-level points and caveats: For most TCR beta V segments, an earlier analysis put the productive rate at about 90% or about 30% of the time.

About this clone: Antigen: not known.

The study ran its PCR with 60 Vbeta and 13 Jbeta primers. This table comes from immunoSEQ multiplex PCR, and its TCRdb copy is limited to in-frame clones, with some not included. In the table there are roughly 160,000 clones, roughly 78% of which are singletons. The CDR3 length is 13 residues. The V gene's germline CDR1 is LGHNA and CDR2 YNFKEQ. Trimming stripped 4 bases from V and 4 bases from J, with 10 bases between. The chain carries TRBV4-2 and TRBJ1-2; D is possibly TRBD1 (5 bases). Sequenced input: PBMCs. This receptor was taken from a woman aged 50 to 60 in good health and CMV-seropositive. The CDR3 DNA reads as TGTGCCAGCAGCCCTCCCGGGGGCTATGGCTACACCTTC. Amino acid sequence: CASSPPGGYGYTF.